This TCR beta chain comes out of a study of shared clonotypes between healthy human individuals. Study conclusions and caveats: Generally, naive subsets came out with larger estimated richness than memory subsets.

This clone was found a few times. Its cognate antigen is unknown. TCRdb keeps only in-frame clones here, not all; method: immunoSEQ multiplex PCR. The sample holds roughly 640,000 clones, more than 95% seen once. The TCR was taken from a woman aged 25 to 39 in good health. Material for sequencing was naive CD4+ T cells sorted from blood. Indicated subset: CD45RA+ positively selected.

The CDR3: CASSLMVAGRYEQYF. In DNA form, the CDR3 reads TGTGCCAGCAGCTTAATGGTCGCGGGGAGGTACGAGCAGTACTTC. This chain links TRBV11-2 with TRBJ2-7; a possible D gene is TRBD2 (6 bases). There are 15 residues in the CDR3. Germline V CDR1 and CDR2: SGHAT, FQNNGV. The V end was cut by 2 bases, the J end by 4 bases, with 15 bases between.